Listed below are T cell receptor beta chains from one sample, sequenced in a study of identical twins. TCRdb re-analysed the 5' RACE reads in MiXCR, keeping a single row per CDR3 protein. The sample has hundreds of thousands of distinct CDR3 sequences; roughly 6% are singletons. The sample taken for sequencing was naive T cells sorted from blood. Receptors originate from a man between 18 and 35 years old in good health. Each CDR3 is given with its conserved first and last residue. A D gene is named only where the DNA matches it firmly. Clone size is stated in some rows and not others, as once, few, many or a class when expanded.

clone size,V gene,D gene,J gene,CDR3 protein,CDR3 DNA
many,TRBV27,TRBD1,TRBJ1-2,CASSLVGQAGGYTF,TGTGCCAGCAGTTTAGTGGGACAGGCGGGTGGCTACACCTTC
many,TRBV29-1,TRBD1,TRBJ1-2,CSVDRGQGNYGYTF,TGCAGCGTTGATCGGGGACAGGGAAACTATGGCTACACCTTC
few,TRBV20-1,TRBD2,TRBJ2-1,CSARAGTSAYNEQFF,TGCAGTGCTAGAGCCGGGACTAGCGCTTACAATGAGCAGTTCTTC
few,TRBV7-6,-,TRBJ2-3,CASSIEPLSTDTQYF,TGTGCCAGCAGCATCGAACCACTCAGCACAGATACGCAGTATTTT
-,TRBV20-1,-,TRBJ2-1,CSANDLSYYNEQFF,TGCAGTGCTAATGACCTATCCTACTACAATGAGCAGTTCTTC
many,TRBV10-2,-,TRBJ2-1,CASSDLTGTLYNEQFF,TGCGCCAGCAGTGACCTGACCGGGACCCTCTACAATGAGCAGTTCTTC
many,TRBV5-1,TRBD1,TRBJ2-3,CASSTGASTDTQYF,TGCGCCAGCAGCACAGGGGCTAGCACAGATACGCAGTATTTT
-,TRBV24-1,-,TRBJ2-5,CATSDLGRLGQETQYF,TGTGCCACCAGTGATCTCGGCCGCTTGGGGCAAGAGACCCAGTACTTC
many,TRBV6-1,TRBD1,TRBJ1-6,CASIAGQPPNNSPLHF,TGTGCCAGCATCGCGGGACAGCCCCCTAATAATTCACCCCTCCACTTT
many,TRBV6-6,-,TRBJ2-1,CASSYWTDNEQFF,TGTGCCAGCAGTTACTGGACAGACAATGAGCAGTTCTTC
many,TRBV25-1,-,TRBJ1-2,CASSAPGRIGYTF,TGTGCCAGCAGTGCCCCCGGACGGATCGGCTACACCTTC
-,TRBV7-9,-,TRBJ2-7,CATRKGGGYEQYF,TGTGCCACCAGAAAAGGGGGGGGATACGAGCAGTACTTC
-,TRBV24-1,TRBD2,TRBJ2-1,CATSRGVGNEQFF,TGTGCCACTTCTCGGGGGGTTGGCAATGAGCAGTTCTTC
-,TRBV7-9,TRBD1,TRBJ2-5,CASSLVRDRETQYF,TGTGCCAGCAGCTTAGTCCGGGACAGGGAGACCCAGTACTTC
many,TRBV12-3/TRBV12-4,-,TRBJ2-3,CASILGRGTDTQYF,TGTGCCAGTATATTAGGTCGCGGCACAGATACGCAGTATTTT
many,TRBV7-9,-,TRBJ2-1,CASSLASDEQFF,TGTGCCAGCAGCTTAGCGTCCGATGAGCAGTTCTTC
many,TRBV4-3,-,TRBJ2-3,CASSQDWRLSTDTQYF,TGCGCCAGCAGCCAAGATTGGAGGCTTAGCACAGATACGCAGTATTTT
many,TRBV12-3/TRBV12-4,TRBD1,TRBJ1-2,CASSLDRVGGYTF,TGTGCCAGCAGTTTGGACAGGGTAGGAGGCTACACCTTC
many,TRBV10-3,TRBD1,TRBJ2-2,CAISESTGYTGELFF,TGTGCCATCAGTGAGTCGACAGGGTACACCGGGGAGCTGTTTTTT
few,TRBV7-6,TRBD2,TRBJ2-1,CASSYKREIGNEQFF,TGTGCCAGCAGTTATAAGCGGGAGATCGGCAATGAGCAGTTCTTC
many,TRBV20-1,-,TRBJ2-7,CSARFVADHYEQYF,TGCAGTGCTAGATTTGTGGCGGATCACTACGAGCAGTACTTC
few,TRBV3-1,TRBD2,TRBJ2-7,CASSVLAGLEQYF,TGTGCCAGCAGCGTGCTAGCGGGCCTCGAGCAGTACTTC